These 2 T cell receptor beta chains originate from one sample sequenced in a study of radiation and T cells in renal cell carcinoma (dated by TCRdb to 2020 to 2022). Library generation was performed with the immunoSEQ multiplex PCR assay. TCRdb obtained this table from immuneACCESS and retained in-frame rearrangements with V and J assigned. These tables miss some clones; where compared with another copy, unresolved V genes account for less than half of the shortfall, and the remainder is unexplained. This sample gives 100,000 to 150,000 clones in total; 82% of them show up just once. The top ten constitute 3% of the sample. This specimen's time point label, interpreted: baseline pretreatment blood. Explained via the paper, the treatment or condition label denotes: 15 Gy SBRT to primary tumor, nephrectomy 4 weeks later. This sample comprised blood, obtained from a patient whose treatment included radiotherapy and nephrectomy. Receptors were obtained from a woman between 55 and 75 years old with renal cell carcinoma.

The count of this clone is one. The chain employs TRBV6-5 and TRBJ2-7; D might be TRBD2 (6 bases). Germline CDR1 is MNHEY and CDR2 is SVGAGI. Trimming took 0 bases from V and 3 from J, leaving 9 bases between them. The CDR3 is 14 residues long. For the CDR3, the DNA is TGTGCCAGCAGTTACTCTCGGGAGAACTACGAGCAGTACTTC. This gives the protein CASSYSRENYEQYF.

In nucleotides, the CDR3 is TGCAGCGTTGAAAGAAGGGGGGGCACAGATACGCAGTATTTT. It encodes CSVERRGGTDTQYF. V gene TRBV29-1 combines with J gene TRBJ2-3, with D possibly being TRBD1 or TRBD2 (6 bases each). The V gene's germline CDR1 is SQVTM and CDR2 ANQGSEA. CDR3 length equals 14 residues. Trimming removed 2 bases at V and 1 base at J, with 10 bases between.